This T cell receptor beta chain was identified in a study of Ad26.COV2.S vaccination and SARS-CoV-2 variants. Overall study context: Sample donor was a member of the COV1001 Ad26.COV2.S trial arm. Intramuscular Ad26.COV2.S doses were given once or twice, 56 days apart. General study findings and limits: Spike-specific TCR breadth in vaccine recipients exceeded that seen in placebo recipients.

This clone was observed a single time. Its antigen is not known. Data came from immunoSEQ multiplex PCR; TCRdb stores just in-frame clones and leaves some out. The table shows hundreds of thousands of clones, with roughly 90% occurring only once. V dropped 0 bases and J dropped 1 base, with 11 bases sitting between them. The CDR3 is 16 amino acids. Treatment described: over 15 received Ad26.COV2.S at low or high dose, single or two shots; 5 received placebo; per-sample allocation not given. It was on day 63 after the first vaccine or placebo injection that samples were taken. This adult donor, from Boston, was 18-55 years old.

This receptor was obtained from a person aged 18-65 years who received the Ad26.COV2.S COVID-19 vaccine or a placebo. The sample here was peripheral blood, taken in a trial of Ad26.COV2.S vaccine versus placebo. The rearrangement joins TRBV5-3 to TRBJ2-4, with unresolved D. TRBV5-3 is flagged as an ORF with uncertain function. Here the CDR3 DNA reads TGTGCCAGAAGCTTGGGAGAGTGCTGGGCCAAAAACATTCAGTACTTC. It encodes CARSLGECWAKNIQYF.